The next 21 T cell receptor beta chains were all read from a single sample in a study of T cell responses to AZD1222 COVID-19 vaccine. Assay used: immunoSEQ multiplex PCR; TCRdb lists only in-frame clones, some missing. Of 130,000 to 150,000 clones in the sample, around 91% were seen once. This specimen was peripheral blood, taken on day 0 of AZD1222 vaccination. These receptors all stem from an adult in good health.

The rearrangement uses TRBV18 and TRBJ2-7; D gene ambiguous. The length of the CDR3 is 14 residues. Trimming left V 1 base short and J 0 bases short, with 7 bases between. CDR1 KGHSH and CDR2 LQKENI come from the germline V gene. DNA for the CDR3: TGTGCCAGCTCACCACGCGCCAGCTCCTACGAGCAGTACTTC. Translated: CASSPRASSYEQYF.

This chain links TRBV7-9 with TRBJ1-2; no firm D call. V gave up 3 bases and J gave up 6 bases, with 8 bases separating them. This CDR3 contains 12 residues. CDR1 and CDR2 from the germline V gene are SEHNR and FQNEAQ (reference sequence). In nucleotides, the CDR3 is TGTGCCAGCAGCTTGTCGGAGAATGGCTACACCTTC. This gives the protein CASSLSENGYTF. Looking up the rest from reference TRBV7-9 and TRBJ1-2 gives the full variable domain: DTGVSQNPRHKITKRGQNVTFRCDPISEHNRLYWYRQTLGQGPEFLTYFQNEAQLEKSRLLSDRFSAERPKGSFSTLEIQRTEQGDSAMYLCASSLSENGYTFGSGTRLTVV.

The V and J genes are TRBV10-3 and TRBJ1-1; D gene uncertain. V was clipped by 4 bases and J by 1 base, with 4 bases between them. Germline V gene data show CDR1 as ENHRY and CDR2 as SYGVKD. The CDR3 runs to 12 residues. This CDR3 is CAISVRNTEAFF. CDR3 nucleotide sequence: TGTGCCATCAGTGTTCGGAACACTGAAGCTTTCTTT.

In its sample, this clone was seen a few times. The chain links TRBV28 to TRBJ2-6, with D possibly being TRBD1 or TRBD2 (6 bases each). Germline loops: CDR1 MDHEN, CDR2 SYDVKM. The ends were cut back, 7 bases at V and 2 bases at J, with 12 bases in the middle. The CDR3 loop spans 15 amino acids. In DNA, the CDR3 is TGTGCCAGCACTAAAAGGGGGGCTGGGGCCAACGTCCTGACTTTC. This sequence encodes CASTKRGAGANVLTF. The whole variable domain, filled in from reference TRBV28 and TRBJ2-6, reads DVKVTQSSRYLVKRTGEKVFLECVQDMDHENMFWYRQDPGLGLRLIYFSYDVKMKEKGDIPEGYSVSREKKERFSLILESASTNQTSMYLCASTKRGAGANVLTFGAGSRLTVL.

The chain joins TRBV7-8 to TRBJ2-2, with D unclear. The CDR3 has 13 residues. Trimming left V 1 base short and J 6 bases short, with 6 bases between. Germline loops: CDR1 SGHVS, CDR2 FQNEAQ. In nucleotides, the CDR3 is TGTGCCAGCAGCTTAGACCTCGCCGGGGAGCTGTTTTTT. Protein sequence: CASSLDLAGELFF.

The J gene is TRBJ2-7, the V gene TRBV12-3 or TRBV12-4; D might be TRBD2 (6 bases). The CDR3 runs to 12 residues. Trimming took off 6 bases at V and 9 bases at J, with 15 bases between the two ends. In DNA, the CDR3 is TGTGCCAGCAGGCGGGACGCAGGCGGGCAGTACTTC. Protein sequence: CASRRDAGGQYF.

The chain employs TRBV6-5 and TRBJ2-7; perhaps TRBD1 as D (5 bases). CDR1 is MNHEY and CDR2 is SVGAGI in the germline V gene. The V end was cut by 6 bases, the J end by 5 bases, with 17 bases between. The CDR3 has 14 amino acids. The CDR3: CASSRDRTKNEQYF. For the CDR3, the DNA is TGTGCCAGCAGCCGCGACAGAACTAAAAACGAGCAGTACTTC.

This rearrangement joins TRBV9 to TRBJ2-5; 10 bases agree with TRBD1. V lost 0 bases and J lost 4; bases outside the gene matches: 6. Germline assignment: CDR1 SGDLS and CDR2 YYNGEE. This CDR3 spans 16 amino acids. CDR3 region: CASSVDPGTGAETQYF. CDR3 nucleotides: TGTGCCAGCAGCGTAGACCCAGGGACAGGGGCAGAGACCCAGTACTTC. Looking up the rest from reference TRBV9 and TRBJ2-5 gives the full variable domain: DSGVTQTPKHLITATGQRVTLRCSPRSGDLSVYWYQQSLDQGLQFLIQYYNGEERAKGNILERFSAQQFPDLHSELNLSSLELGDSALYFCASSVDPGTGAETQYFGPGTRLLVL.

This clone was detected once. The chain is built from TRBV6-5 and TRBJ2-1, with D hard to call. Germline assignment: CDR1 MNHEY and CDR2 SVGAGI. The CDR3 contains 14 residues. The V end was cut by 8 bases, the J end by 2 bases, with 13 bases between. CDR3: CASHLTFAYNEQFF. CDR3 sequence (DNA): TGTGCCAGCCATTTGACTTTTGCCTACAATGAGCAGTTCTTC.

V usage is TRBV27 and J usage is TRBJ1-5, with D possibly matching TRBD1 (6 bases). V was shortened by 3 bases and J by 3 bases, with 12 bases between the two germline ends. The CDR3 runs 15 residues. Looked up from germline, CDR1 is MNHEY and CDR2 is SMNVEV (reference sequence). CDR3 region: CASSFGGAFNQPQHF. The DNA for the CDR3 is TGTGCCAGCAGTTTCGGGGGCGCCTTCAATCAGCCCCAGCATTTT.

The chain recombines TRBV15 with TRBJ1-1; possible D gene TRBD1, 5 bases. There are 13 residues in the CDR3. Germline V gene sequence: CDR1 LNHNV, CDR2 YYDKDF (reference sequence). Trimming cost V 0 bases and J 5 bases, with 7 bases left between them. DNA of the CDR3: TGTGCCACCAGCAGAGATGGGGGGACTGAAGCTTTCTTT. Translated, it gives CATSRDGGTEAFF.

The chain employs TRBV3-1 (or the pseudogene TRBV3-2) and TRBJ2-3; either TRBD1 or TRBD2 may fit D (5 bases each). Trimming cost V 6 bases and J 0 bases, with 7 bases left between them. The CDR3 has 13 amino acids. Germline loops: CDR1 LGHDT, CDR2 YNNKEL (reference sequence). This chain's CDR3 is CASRGPSTDTQYF. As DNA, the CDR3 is TGTGCCAGCAGGGGACCAAGCACAGATACGCAGTATTTT.

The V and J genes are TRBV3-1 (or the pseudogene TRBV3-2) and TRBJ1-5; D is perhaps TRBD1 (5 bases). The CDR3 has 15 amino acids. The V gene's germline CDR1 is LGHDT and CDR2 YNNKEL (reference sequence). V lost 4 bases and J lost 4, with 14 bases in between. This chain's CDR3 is CASSPQLGPNQPQHF. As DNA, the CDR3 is TGTGCCAGCAGCCCACAACTGGGGCCAAATCAGCCCCAGCATTTT.

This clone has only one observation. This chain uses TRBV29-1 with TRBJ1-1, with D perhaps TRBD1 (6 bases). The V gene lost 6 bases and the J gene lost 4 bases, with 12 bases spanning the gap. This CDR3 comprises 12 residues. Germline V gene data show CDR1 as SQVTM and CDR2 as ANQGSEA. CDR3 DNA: TGCAGCGTGGGACAAAGGAGCACTGAAGCTTTCTTT. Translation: CSVGQRSTEAFF.

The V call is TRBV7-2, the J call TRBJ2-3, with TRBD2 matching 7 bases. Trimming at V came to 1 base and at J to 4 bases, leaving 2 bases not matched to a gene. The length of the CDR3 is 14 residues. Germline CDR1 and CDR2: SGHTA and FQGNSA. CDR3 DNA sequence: TGTGCCAGCAGCTTAGGACTAGCACCAGATACGCAGTATTTT. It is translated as CASSLGLAPDTQYF. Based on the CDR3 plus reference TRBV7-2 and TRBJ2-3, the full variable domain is GAGVSQSPSNKVTEKGKDVELRCDPISGHTALYWYRQSLGQGLEFLIYFQGNSAPDKSGLPSDRFSAERTGGSVSTLTIQRTQQEDSAVYLCASSLGLAPDTQYFGPGTRLTVL.

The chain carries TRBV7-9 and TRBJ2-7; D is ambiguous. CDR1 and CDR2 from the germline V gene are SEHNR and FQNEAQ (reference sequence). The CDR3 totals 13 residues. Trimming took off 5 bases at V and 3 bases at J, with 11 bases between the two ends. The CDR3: CASSPAGYYEQYF. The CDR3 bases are TGTGCCAGCAGCCCAGCCGGATACTACGAGCAGTACTTC.

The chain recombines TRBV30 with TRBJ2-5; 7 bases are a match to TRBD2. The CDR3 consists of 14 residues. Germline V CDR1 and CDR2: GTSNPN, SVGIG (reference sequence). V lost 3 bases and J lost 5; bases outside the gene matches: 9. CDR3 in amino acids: CAWRGLREGETQYF. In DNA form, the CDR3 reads TGTGCCTGGAGGGGCTTGAGGGAGGGGGAGACCCAGTACTTC.

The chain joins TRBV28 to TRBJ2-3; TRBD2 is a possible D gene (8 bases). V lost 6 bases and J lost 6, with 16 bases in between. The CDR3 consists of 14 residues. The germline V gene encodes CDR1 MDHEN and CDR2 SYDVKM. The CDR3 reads CASRGGGGLDTQYF. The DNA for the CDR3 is TGTGCCAGCAGAGGGGGCGGGGGGCTTGATACGCAGTATTTT.

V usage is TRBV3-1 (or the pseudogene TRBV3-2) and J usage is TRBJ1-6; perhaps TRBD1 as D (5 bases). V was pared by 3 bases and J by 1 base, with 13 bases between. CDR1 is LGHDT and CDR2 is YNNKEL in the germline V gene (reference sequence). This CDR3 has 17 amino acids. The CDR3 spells CASSQGTPGSYNSPLHF. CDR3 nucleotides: TGTGCCAGCAGCCAGGGGACCCCCGGTTCCTATAATTCACCCCTCCACTTT.

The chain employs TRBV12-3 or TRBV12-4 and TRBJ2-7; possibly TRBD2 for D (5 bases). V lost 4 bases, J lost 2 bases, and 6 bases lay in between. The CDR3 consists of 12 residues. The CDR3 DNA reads TGTGCCAGCAGTTGGACTGCCTACGAGCAGTACTTC. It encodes CASSWTAYEQYF.

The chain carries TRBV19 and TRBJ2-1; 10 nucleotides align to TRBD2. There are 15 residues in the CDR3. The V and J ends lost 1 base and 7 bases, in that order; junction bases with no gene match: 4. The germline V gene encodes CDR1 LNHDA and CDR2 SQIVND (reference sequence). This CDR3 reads CASSIGTSGRNEQFF. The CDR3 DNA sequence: TGTGCCAGTAGTATAGGGACTAGCGGAAGGAATGAGCAGTTCTTC.